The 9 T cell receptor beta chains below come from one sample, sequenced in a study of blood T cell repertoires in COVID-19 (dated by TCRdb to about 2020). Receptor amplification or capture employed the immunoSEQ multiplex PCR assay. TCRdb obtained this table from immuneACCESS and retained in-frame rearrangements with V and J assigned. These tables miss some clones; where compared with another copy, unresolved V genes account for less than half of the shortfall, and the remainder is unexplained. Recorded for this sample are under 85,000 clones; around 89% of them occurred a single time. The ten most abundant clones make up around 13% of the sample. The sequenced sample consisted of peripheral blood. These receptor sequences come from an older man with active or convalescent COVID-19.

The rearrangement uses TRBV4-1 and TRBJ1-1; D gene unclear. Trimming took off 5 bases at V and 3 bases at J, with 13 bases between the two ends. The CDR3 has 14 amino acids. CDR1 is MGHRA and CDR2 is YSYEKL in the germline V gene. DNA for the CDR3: TGCGCCAGCAGCGATATAGGGAGGGACACTGAAGCTTTCTTT. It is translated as CASSDIGRDTEAFF.

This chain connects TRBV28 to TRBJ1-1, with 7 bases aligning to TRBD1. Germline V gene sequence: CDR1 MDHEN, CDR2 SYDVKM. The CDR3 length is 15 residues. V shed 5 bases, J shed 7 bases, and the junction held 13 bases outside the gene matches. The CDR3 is CASSGGEGGFHEAFF. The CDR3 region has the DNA TGTGCCAGCAGTGGGGGTGAAGGGGGCTTTCATGAAGCTTTCTTT.

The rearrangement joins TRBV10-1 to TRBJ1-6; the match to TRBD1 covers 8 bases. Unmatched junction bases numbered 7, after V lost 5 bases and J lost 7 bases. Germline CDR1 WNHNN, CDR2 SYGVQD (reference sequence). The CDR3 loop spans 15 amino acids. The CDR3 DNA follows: TGCGCCAGCAGTCCCAGGGGGACAGGCAATTCACCCCTCCACTTT. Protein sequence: CASSPRGTGNSPLHF.

CDR3 sequence reads: CASSYPGNSYEQYF. Written as DNA, the CDR3 is TGTGCCAGCAGTTATCCAGGGAATTCCTACGAGCAGTACTTC. The rearrangement links TRBV6-5 to TRBJ2-7, with D tentatively TRBD1 (5 bases). The CDR3 spans 14 residues. Deletions cut 3 bases from V and 1 base from J, with 10 bases between. CDR1 is MNHEY and CDR2 is SVGAGI in the germline V gene.

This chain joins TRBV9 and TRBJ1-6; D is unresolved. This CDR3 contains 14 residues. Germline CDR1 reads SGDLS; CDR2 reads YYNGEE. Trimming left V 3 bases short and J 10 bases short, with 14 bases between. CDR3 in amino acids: CASSATRPGSPLHF. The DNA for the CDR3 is TGTGCCAGCAGCGCCACAAGACCGGGGTCACCCCTCCACTTT.

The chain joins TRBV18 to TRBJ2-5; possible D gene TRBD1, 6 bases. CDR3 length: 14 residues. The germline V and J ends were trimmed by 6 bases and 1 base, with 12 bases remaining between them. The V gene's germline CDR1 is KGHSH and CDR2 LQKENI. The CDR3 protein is CASSLGGVQETQYF. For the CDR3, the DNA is TGTGCCAGCTCCCTAGGGGGTGTCCAAGAGACCCAGTACTTC.

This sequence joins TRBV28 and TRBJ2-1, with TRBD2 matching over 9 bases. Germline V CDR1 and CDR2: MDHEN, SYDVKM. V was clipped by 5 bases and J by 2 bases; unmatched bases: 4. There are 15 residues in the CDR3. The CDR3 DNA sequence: TGTGCCAGCAGTCAAATAGCGGGAGCCTACAATGAGCAGTTCTTC. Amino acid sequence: CASSQIAGAYNEQFF.

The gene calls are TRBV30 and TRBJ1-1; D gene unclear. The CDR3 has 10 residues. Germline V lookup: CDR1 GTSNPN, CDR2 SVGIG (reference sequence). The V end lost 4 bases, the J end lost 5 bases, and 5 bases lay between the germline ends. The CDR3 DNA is TGTGCCTGGACTCGGACTGAAGCTTTCTTT. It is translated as CAWTRTEAFF.

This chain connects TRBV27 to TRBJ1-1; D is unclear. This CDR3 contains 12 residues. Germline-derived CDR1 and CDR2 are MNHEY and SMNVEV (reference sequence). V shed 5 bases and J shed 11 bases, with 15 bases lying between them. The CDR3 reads CASSRPDQSAFF. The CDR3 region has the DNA TGTGCCAGCAGTCGCCCAGATCAGTCCGCTTTCTTT.